Following are 3 T cell receptor beta chains from one sample sequenced in a study of blood T cells in healthy people across ages. Alongside a J-beta primer mix, a sample-barcoded 5' primer served in a second PCR lasting roughly 6 to 11 cycles. TCRdb re-called the 5' RACE reads with MiXCR, one entry per CDR3 protein. Among almost 1 million distinct CDR3 sequences listed, 51% were seen once. The sequencing input was blood. Receptor source: a woman aged 60-75 years in good health.

This clonotype was recorded once. This chain connects TRBV7-8 to TRBJ2-3; TRBD2 is a possible D gene (7 bases). Trimming stripped 5 bases from V and 5 bases from J, with 23 bases between. Per the germline V gene, CDR1 is SGHVS and CDR2 is FQNEAQ. The CDR3 length is 17 residues. CDR3 DNA sequence: TGTGCCAGCAGCCTATGGGGGGACACTAGCGCCGAAGATACGCAGTATTTT. It specifies CASSLWGDTSAEDTQYF.

The chain joins TRBV29-1 to TRBJ2-1; unclear D gene. V was shortened by 6 bases and J by 9 bases, with 12 bases between the two germline ends. The V gene's germline CDR1 is SQVTM and CDR2 ANQGSEA. The CDR3 runs to 11 residues. The CDR3 DNA sequence: TGCAGCGTATCAGGCCGAGGTGAGCAGTTCTTC. Translated: CSVSGRGEQFF.

This clonotype occurred many times. This chain joins TRBV7-9 and TRBJ2-7; D gene unclear. In germline, CDR1 is SEHNR, CDR2 FQNEAQ (reference sequence). The CDR3 runs to 12 residues. The V and J ends lost 4 bases and 3 bases respectively, with 7 bases between them. The CDR3 loop reads CASSSRLYEQYF. The CDR3 bases are TGTGCCAGCAGCTCTAGACTCTACGAGCAGTACTTC.